Listed here are 12 T cell receptor beta chains from one sample, sequenced in a study of blood T cell repertoires in COVID-19 (dated by TCRdb to between 2020 and 2021). Receptors were amplified or captured by the immunoSEQ multiplex PCR assay. Sourced from immuneACCESS, this table was stored by TCRdb with only in-frame sequences that have V and J called. A share of the clones is absent; for the studies checked, an unresolved V gene accounts for under half, and the remainder has no known explanation. The sample data list 300,000 to 400,000 clones, and 70% to 90% of these were observed just once. Of the sample, about 1.5% is held by the ten largest clones. Sequenced input: peripheral blood. Receptors were obtained from a woman in her twenties or thirties with COVID-19, enrolled during active disease.

The V call is TRBV14, the J call TRBJ2-3; possible D gene TRBD1, 5 bases. Between the trimmed V and J ends, which lost 4 bases and 2 bases, there was a span of 13 bases. This CDR3 is 15 amino acids long. Germline CDR1 reads SGHDN; CDR2 reads FVKESK. CDR3 residues: CASSRARVDTDTQYF. The CDR3 bases are TGTGCCAGCAGCCGGGCCAGGGTCGACACAGATACGCAGTATTTT.

The rearrangement links TRBV24-1 to TRBJ1-2; D uncertain. The germline CDR1 and CDR2 sequences are KGHDR and SFDVKD. Trimming cost V 4 bases and J 7 bases, with 12 bases left between them. CDR3 length equals 13 residues. The CDR3 bases are TGTGCCACCAGTGAGTCCGCGGGCATTGGCTACACCTTC. Its translation is CATSESAGIGYTF.

The rearrangement links TRBV6-4 to TRBJ1-6, with D maybe TRBD1 (6 bases). This CDR3 is built from 15 residues. Germline values: CDR1 MRHNA, CDR2 SNTAGT. Trimming took off 1 base at V and 7 bases at J, with 11 bases between the two ends. CDR3 nucleotide sequence: TGTGCCAGCAGTGACTTGCAGGGGCCGAATTCACCCCTCCACTTT. The encoded protein is CASSDLQGPNSPLHF.

The chain joins TRBV19 to TRBJ2-3, with 8 positions matching TRBD2. Germline V gene lookup returns CDR1 LNHDA and CDR2 SQIVND (reference sequence). The CDR3 has 14 residues. The J segment lost 1 base and the V segment lost 4 bases, leaving 1 base of the junction unmatched. CDR3 sequence (DNA): TGTGCCAGTAGTACGGGGGGGCGCACAGATACGCAGTATTTT. It is translated as CASSTGGRTDTQYF.

The chain links TRBV7-2 to TRBJ1-5; a weak D match, TRBD1 (5 bases). The CDR3 is 15 residues long. The V and J ends lost 5 bases and 0 bases respectively, with 11 bases between them. Germline CDR1 reads SGHTA; CDR2 reads FQGNSA. CDR3 bases: TGTGCCAGCAGCCCACGGGGGGATAGCAATCAGCCCCAGCATTTT. It is translated as CASSPRGDSNQPQHF. Full variable domain (missing parts from reference TRBV7-2 and TRBJ1-5): GAGVSQSPSNKVTEKGKDVELRCDPISGHTALYWYRQSLGQGLEFLIYFQGNSAPDKSGLPSDRFSAERTGGSVSTLTIQRTQQEDSAVYLCASSPRGDSNQPQHFGDGTRLSIL.

This chain's CDR3 is CASSVRDRWYEQYF. CDR3 nucleotides: TGTGCCAGCAGCGTCCGGGACAGGTGGTACGAGCAGTACTTC. The rearrangement uses TRBV7-9 and TRBJ2-7, with 8 bases matching TRBD1. There are 14 residues in the CDR3. The ends lost 5 bases at V and 4 bases at J; junction bases unmatched: 7. Germline assignment: CDR1 SEHNR and CDR2 FQNEAQ (reference sequence).

Remarks on this clone: Within the sample, other DNA sequences also encode this same CDR3. The J gene is TRBJ2-7, the V gene TRBV5-1; 10 nucleotides match TRBD1. V lost 4 bases, J lost 3 bases, and 1 base stayed unmatched. There are 13 residues in the CDR3. Germline-derived CDR1 and CDR2 are SGHRS and YFSETQ. CDR3 nucleotide sequence: TGCGCCAGCAGCGGGGACAGGGGCTACGAGCAGTACTTC. Residues: CASSGDRGYEQYF.

The V and J genes are TRBV27 and TRBJ2-1, with 8 bases aligning to TRBD2. Germline assignment: CDR1 MNHEY and CDR2 SMNVEV (reference sequence). This CDR3 comprises 16 residues. The ends lost 2 bases at V and 7 bases at J; junction bases unmatched: 10. As DNA, the CDR3 is TGTGCCAGCAGTTTAGGGGGGCCGGGACTAGGGAATGAGCAGTTCTTC. It codes for CASSLGGPGLGNEQFF.

The V call is TRBV5-4, the J call TRBJ2-5, with no clear D. The CDR3 consists of 13 residues. V was trimmed by 0 bases and J by 2 bases, leaving 5 bases between them. Germline V lookup: CDR1 SGHNT, CDR2 YYREEE (reference sequence). The CDR3, as DNA: TGTGCCAGCAGCTTGGTCCCACAAGAGACCCAGTACTTC. It encodes CASSLVPQETQYF.

This rearrangement joins TRBV7-9 to TRBJ2-4; TRBD1 is a possible D gene (6 bases). Germline lookup yields CDR1 SEHNR and CDR2 FQNEAQ (reference sequence). V lost 2 bases and J lost 5, with 13 bases in between. This CDR3 has 15 residues. The CDR3 region has the DNA TGTGCCAGCAGCTTAAAACAGGGTACAGAAAACATTCAGTACTTC. Protein product: CASSLKQGTENIQYF.

The V and J genes are TRBV6-1 and TRBJ1-1; 7 bases map to TRBD1. This CDR3 region has 16 residues. The V gene's germline CDR1 is MNHNS and CDR2 SASEGT. V was pared by 4 bases and J by 4 bases, with 12 bases of the junction left unmatched. CDR3 in amino acids: CASSVRDSVIGTEAFF. Written as DNA, the CDR3 is TGTGCCAGCAGTGTAAGGGACAGTGTTATAGGCACTGAAGCTTTCTTT.

The V gene is TRBV6-5, the J gene TRBJ2-1, with TRBD2 as a possible D gene (6 bases). V was clipped by 0 bases and J by 2 bases, with 8 bases between them. There are 15 residues in the CDR3. Germline V lookup: CDR1 MNHEY, CDR2 SVGAGI. The CDR3 protein is CASSYSSGAYNEQFF. The CDR3 DNA is TGTGCCAGCAGTTACTCTTCGGGGGCCTACAATGAGCAGTTCTTC.